This T cell receptor (beta chain) stems from a study of blood T cell repertoires in COVID-19. Study context: The cDNA or gDNA used as material had been derived from T cells, B-cell-depleted T cells, or PBMCs.

This clone occurred a few times. Some clones are missing from TCRdb's copy, which holds only in-frame ones; the method was immunoSEQ multiplex PCR. The sample has 200,000 to 250,000 clones; about 86% are singletons. V was pared by 0 bases and J by 3 bases, with 5 bases of the junction left unmatched. Germline CDR1 reads MNHEY; CDR2 reads SVGEGT. CDR3 length: 16 residues. The gene calls are TRBV6-2 or TRBV6-3 and TRBJ2-3; 8 nucleotides agree with TRBD2. This receptor was taken from a woman between 25 and 40 years old who had recovered from COVID-19. Sequences were obtained from peripheral blood. The CDR3 DNA follows: TGTGCCAGCAGTTACTCCGGTAGCGGGGCGACAGATACGCAGTATTTT. Translated: CASSYSGSGATDTQYF.